This T cell receptor (beta chain) was recovered during a study of T cells after yellow fever vaccination. The study made its TCR cDNA through 5'RACE template switching. That step introduced a universal primer site along with UMIs. TCRdb recomputed calls from the 5' RACE reads with MiXCR, one row per CDR3 protein. This sample has 55,000 to 70,000 distinct CDR3 sequences, with just over 6.5% found just once. V was trimmed by 5 bases and J by 0 bases, leaving 23 bases between them. CDR1 and CDR2 from the germline V gene are MRHNA and SNTAGT. This CDR3 is built from 19 residues. This clonotype was picked up a small number of times. The antigen is undetermined. General study results and limits: In FACS-sorted repertoires, abundant clonotypes from the bulk population could appear as contaminants. Re-detected after boosting: most primary clones, 96% of CD4 and around 86% of CD8. Though it reached lower strength, the secondary response hit its peak faster, day 5 versus 15.

Sequencing was performed on CD8+ T cells sorted from PBMCs, taken roughly 47 days after the first yellow fever vaccination. The receptor was derived from a man aged 18 to 29 who received the YFV17D yellow fever vaccine. The V and J genes are TRBV6-4 and TRBJ1-5, with D tentatively TRBD1 (5 bases). CDR3 protein: CASSPRTSLNPYSNQPQHF. CDR3 coding DNA: TGTGCCAGCAGTCCCCGGACATCTCTAAACCCTTATAGCAATCAGCCCCAGCATTTT.